This TCR beta chain was recorded in a study of cytomegalovirus exposure and HLA in healthy donors. General study findings and limits: Donors were assumed by presence/absence analyses to have roughly uniform sequencing depth. When analyzed later, a missense DCLRE1C variant was found to be linked to TCR beta V- and J-gene trimming. In vitro checks showed that three CMV-associated chains really do target CMV antigens.

The PCR had 60 Vbeta and 13 Jbeta primers. The table came from immunoSEQ multiplex PCR; TCRdb's copy has only in-frame clones and leaves some out. Found here are under 200,000 clones, approximately 80% of them singletons; the top ten hold approximately 2.5%. Germline V gives CDR1 MRHNA, CDR2 SNTAGT. The J segment lost 6 bases and the V segment lost 3 bases, leaving 2 bases of the junction unmatched. The CDR3 has 13 residues. Notes on this clone: The antigen remains undetermined.

The TCR comes from a man between 60 and 75 years old in good health and CMV-seronegative. The V call is TRBV6-4, the J call TRBJ2-7; 10 bases align to TRBD1. Sequenced input: PBMCs. CDR3 in DNA: TGTGCCAGCAGTGAGGGGACAGGGGTCGAGCAGTACTTC. This encodes CASSEGTGVEQYF.